This T cell receptor (beta chain) was recovered during a study of blood T cell repertoires in COVID-19. Study-level background: Sites across the United States, Italy and Spain contributed samples from acute and convalescent COVID-19. T cells, B-cell-depleted T cells, or PBMCs supplied cDNA or gDNA.

Trimming cost V 5 bases and J 7 bases; bases outside gene matches: 11. This CDR3 has 16 residues. CDR1 is SQVTM, CDR2 ANQGSEA, per germline. Original handling: Amplifying reference gene primers gave estimates of nucleated cell counts. Method: immunoSEQ multiplex PCR; TCRdb's copy keeps in-frame clones and lacks some. V, J and clone size are those of that table, while D and trimming were read from the DNA. The table lists some 30,000 clones, around 89% of them singletons, with roughly 1.6% in the top ten. The table lists this clone with a few counts. The chain links TRBV29-1 to TRBJ2-7; TRBD2 aligns across 16 bases. The origin of this receptor is a man in his sixties with active COVID-19. The sequencing input was peripheral blood. The CDR3 protein is CSVKPGLAGGQGEQYF. CDR3 DNA: TGCAGCGTTAAGCCGGGACTAGCGGGGGGGCAAGGAGAGCAGTACTTC.